Shown below are 22 T cell receptor beta chains from a single sample sequenced in a study of T cell changes during pregnancy in multiple sclerosis. Repertoires were generated with immunoSEQ multiplex PCR, while TCRdb's copy carries only in-frame clones and drops some. The sample lists tens of thousands of clones, about nine tenths occurring once. The material was CD4+ T cells from peripheral blood mononuclear cells, obtained after pregnancy. The receptors come from a female donor in good health, enrolled as a control in a pregnancy study.

The rearrangement joins TRBV7-3 to TRBJ1-2, with D unresolved. The CDR3 totals 13 residues. Trimming cost V 2 bases and J 2 bases, with 6 bases left between them. The V gene's germline CDR1 is SGHTA and CDR2 FQGTGA. DNA for the CDR3: TGTGCCAGCAGCTTAGGTCGGAACTATGGCTACACCTTC. Translated: CASSLGRNYGYTF.

The CDR3 nucleotides are TGTGCCAGCAGTTACTCCAGGGGCAGGGATTCACCCCTCCACTTT. It translates to CASSYSRGRDSPLHF. This sequence joins TRBV6-6 and TRBJ1-6; the D gene is possibly TRBD1 (6 bases). The length of the CDR3 is 15 residues. Trimming took off 0 bases at V and 8 bases at J, with 11 bases between the two ends. Per germline, CDR1 MNHNY and CDR2 SVGAGI (reference sequence).

This clone was recorded once. The rearrangement links TRBV7-9 to TRBJ2-5, with 7 nucleotides matching TRBD1. The germline V gene encodes CDR1 SEHNR and CDR2 FQNEAQ (reference sequence). The CDR3 loop spans 16 amino acids. V lost 1 base to trimming and J lost 2 bases; unmatched junction nucleotides: 7. The CDR3 sequence is CASSLDNRGTQETQYF. CDR3 DNA sequence: TGTGCCAGCAGCTTAGATAACAGGGGTACGCAAGAGACCCAGTACTTC.

The V gene is TRBV20-1, the J gene TRBJ1-2; D remains ambiguous. CDR3 length equals 10 residues. V lost 8 bases and J lost 2, with 6 bases in between. CDR1 is DFQATT, CDR2 SNEGSKA, per germline (reference sequence). This chain's CDR3 is CSSQNYGYTF. CDR3 DNA sequence: TGCAGTAGTCAGAACTATGGCTACACCTTC.

The chain is built from TRBV6-6 and TRBJ1-2, with 8 bases fitting TRBD1. Unmatched junction bases numbered 2, after V lost 5 bases and J lost 6 bases. This CDR3 is built from 12 residues. CDR1 and CDR2 from the germline V gene are MNHNY and SVGAGI (reference sequence). The DNA of the CDR3 is TGTGCCAGCAGTCTGGGACAGGATGGCTACACCTTC. Translated, it gives CASSLGQDGYTF.

V usage is TRBV27 and J usage is TRBJ2-4, with D unresolved. Germline V gene data show CDR1 as MNHEY and CDR2 as SMNVEV (reference sequence). V was shortened by 5 bases and J by 0 bases, with 11 bases between the two germline ends. The CDR3 runs 15 residues. The CDR3 DNA follows: TGTGCCAGCAGTGTCCGAGCTCTAGCCAAAAACATTCAGTACTTC. It yields the protein CASSVRALAKNIQYF.

The chain joins TRBV9 to TRBJ1-2, with D perhaps matching TRBD1 (5 bases). V was shortened by 0 bases and J by 5 bases, with 14 bases between the two germline ends. The length of the CDR3 is 15 residues. Looked up from germline, CDR1 is SGDLS and CDR2 is YYNGEE. CDR3 DNA sequence: TGTGCCAGCAGCGTAGCAGGGAGCGGGTTTTATGGCTACACCTTC. Its translation: CASSVAGSGFYGYTF. Full variable domain (missing parts from reference TRBV9 and TRBJ1-2): DSGVTQTPKHLITATGQRVTLRCSPRSGDLSVYWYQQSLDQGLQFLIQYYNGEERAKGNILERFSAQQFPDLHSELNLSSLELGDSALYFCASSVAGSGFYGYTFGSGTRLTVV.

This chain links TRBV5-6 with TRBJ2-5; 10 bases fit TRBD2. The CDR3 is 17 residues long. Losses at the gene ends were 3 bases for V and 3 bases for J; bases not matched to a gene: 11. Germline V gene data show CDR1 as SGHDT and CDR2 as YYEEEE. DNA of the CDR3: TGTGCCAGCAGCTCGGGGTGGCTAGCGGGGGCTAAAGAGACCCAGTACTTC. Protein: CASSSGWLAGAKETQYF.

This chain uses TRBV19 with TRBJ1-2; D may be TRBD1 (5 bases). CDR3 size: 13 residues. Trimming cost V 10 bases and J 6 bases, with 18 bases left between them. Germline CDR1 and CDR2: LNHDA and SQIVND (reference sequence). The CDR3 region is CATRGFGGNGYTF. The CDR3 coding sequence is TGTGCCACCAGAGGGTTCGGGGGGAATGGCTACACCTTC.

The chain recombines TRBV6-5 with TRBJ2-7; possibly TRBD2 for D (6 bases). CDR1 and CDR2 (germline): MNHEY, SVGAGI. There are 15 residues in the CDR3. V lost 2 bases and J 0 bases, leaving 11 bases between the germline ends. The CDR3: CASSYGAGGSYEQYF. The CDR3 DNA reads as TGTGCCAGCAGTTACGGGGCCGGGGGCTCCTACGAGCAGTACTTC.

The V call is TRBV27, the J call TRBJ1-6; D remains unclear. The CDR3 is made up of 14 amino acids. The germline V gene encodes CDR1 MNHEY and CDR2 SMNVEV (reference sequence). The V end lost 6 bases, the J end lost 10 bases, and 16 bases lay between the germline ends. CDR3 loop: CASRLPGPGSPLHF. In DNA, the CDR3 is TGTGCCAGCAGGCTCCCGGGCCCGGGGTCACCCCTCCACTTT.

CDR3 DNA sequence: TGTGCCAGCAGTTACGCCACTTCCGGGGAGCTGTTTTTT. Residues: CASSYATSGELFF. The rearrangement joins TRBV6-5 to TRBJ2-2, with unresolved D. This CDR3 has 13 amino acids. V shed 2 bases and J shed 6 bases, with 7 bases lying between them. CDR1 is MNHEY and CDR2 is SVGAGI in the germline V gene.

This clone was observed once. This chain links TRBV4-2 with TRBJ2-3, with TRBD2 matching 9 bases. The V gene's germline CDR1 is LGHNA and CDR2 YNFKEQ. The V and J ends lost 3 bases and 4 bases, in that order; junction bases with no gene match: 11. This CDR3 spans 17 amino acids. DNA of the CDR3: TGTGCCAGCAGCCATAAGGGGGCGGGGGGGCTCTCAGATACGCAGTATTTT. Protein sequence: CASSHKGAGGLSDTQYF.

The chain recombines TRBV28 with TRBJ1-1; TRBD1 matches 8 bases. This CDR3 is built from 13 residues. Germline V lookup: CDR1 MDHEN, CDR2 SYDVKM. The CDR3: CSTRGQGNTEAFF. DNA for the CDR3: TGTTCCACTCGCGGACAGGGTAACACTGAAGCTTTCTTT.

The chain employs TRBV6-5 and TRBJ2-7; possibly TRBD1 for D (5 bases). CDR3 length: 14 residues. V was shortened by 6 bases and J by 2 bases, with 14 bases between the two germline ends. Germline V gives CDR1 MNHEY, CDR2 SVGAGI. As DNA, the CDR3 is TGTGCCAGCAGACTCATGACAGCAGCCTACGAGCAGTACTTC. Translated: CASRLMTAAYEQYF.

CDR3 in amino acids: CASSQVGGANYGYTF. The CDR3 region has the DNA TGTGCCAGCAGCCAAGTTGGCGGGGCGAACTATGGCTACACCTTC. The chain couples TRBV14 to TRBJ1-2; D is perhaps TRBD1 (5 bases). The V gene's germline CDR1 is SGHDN and CDR2 FVKESK. V dropped 1 base and J dropped 2 bases, with 11 bases sitting between them. This CDR3 comprises 15 residues.

This clone appeared a few times. The chain employs TRBV19 and TRBJ1-5; D is possibly TRBD1 (6 bases). The germline CDR1 and CDR2 sequences are LNHDA and SQIVND (reference sequence). The V end lost 8 bases, the J end lost 3 bases, and 14 bases lay between the germline ends. This CDR3 spans 14 amino acids. CDR3 DNA: TGTGCCAGTCTAGACAGGTCTCTCAATCAGCCCCAGCATTTT. It is translated as CASLDRSLNQPQHF. Based on the CDR3 plus reference TRBV19 and TRBJ1-5, the full variable domain is DGGITQSPKYLFRKEGQNVTLSCEQNLNHDAMYWYRQDPGQGLRLIYYSQIVNDFQKGDIAEGYSVSREKKESFPLTVTSAQKNPTAFYLCASLDRSLNQPQHFGDGTRLSIL.

This chain connects TRBV5-4 to TRBJ1-4, with D possibly TRBD1 on 5 matching bases. CDR1 is SGHNT and CDR2 is YYREEE in the germline V gene (reference sequence). V was cut by 4 bases and J by 8 bases, with 15 bases left in between. The CDR3 has 14 amino acids. In DNA form, the CDR3 reads TGTGCCAGCAGCCCTGGTCAGGGATACGAAAAACTGTTTTTT. It yields the protein CASSPGQGYEKLFF.

CDR3 region: CASSPGLDGYTF. The DNA for the CDR3 is TGTGCCAGCAGCCCTGGACTCGATGGCTACACCTTC. This chain joins TRBV7-2 and TRBJ1-2, with unresolved D. Germline CDR1 and CDR2: SGHTA and FQGNSA. CDR3 length: 12 residues. The V gene lost 5 bases and the J gene lost 6 bases, with 10 bases spanning the gap.

The genes are TRBV11-3 and TRBJ2-1, with a weak D call TRBD1 (6 bases). The CDR3 extends over 13 amino acids. Trimming pared 1 base from V and 8 bases from J, leaving 9 bases between. CDR1 is SGHNT and CDR2 is YENEEA in the germline V gene. This CDR3 is CASSLGRGDEQFF. For the CDR3, the DNA is TGTGCCAGCAGCTTAGGCAGGGGCGATGAGCAGTTCTTC.

The genes are TRBV6-1 and TRBJ1-4; TRBD1 is a possible D gene (5 bases). Trimming cost V 4 bases and J 6 bases, with 12 bases left between them. Germline CDR1 MNHNS, CDR2 SASEGT. The CDR3 spans 14 residues. DNA of the CDR3: TGTGCCAGCAGTGGCGCAGGGTGGGATGAAAAACTGTTTTTT. Protein sequence: CASSGAGWDEKLFF.

The gene calls are TRBV7-2 and TRBJ2-5; the D is unclear. The CDR3 length is 12 residues. From germline, CDR1 is SGHTA and CDR2 FQGNSA. Trimming removed 2 bases at V and 1 base at J, with 2 bases between. CDR3 coding DNA: TGTGCCAGCAGCTTACTCCAAGAGACCCAGTACTTC. This encodes CASSLLQETQYF.